This T cell receptor beta chain stems from a study of blood T cell repertoires in COVID-19. Study summary: Whether acute or convalescent, the COVID-19 samples came from the United States, Italy and Spain.

This CDR3 contains 16 residues. V gave up 4 bases and J gave up 1 base; unmatched junction bases: 7. The V gene's germline CDR1 is KGHDR and CDR2 SFDVKD. Everyone who took part was about 18 to 90 years old, and they came from over 20 US areas. Donors were grouped by their self-reported clinical history. Authors' processing steps: It was from reference gene primer amplification that nucleated cell counts were estimated. Profiled with immunoSEQ multiplex PCR; TCRdb holds only in-frame clones, not every one. That table furnishes V, J and clone size, whereas the DNA furnished D and trimming. The table has under 200,000 clones, about 84% seen once.

Specimen: PBMCs or T cells enriched from blood (not recorded which). The origin of this receptor is a man aged 35 to 55 with acute COVID-19. V gene TRBV24-1 combines with J gene TRBJ2-5; 8 bases fit TRBD2. DNA for the CDR3: TGTGCCACCAGTGAGACTAGCGTATCACCCCAAGAGACCCAGTACTTC. Amino acids: CATSETSVSPQETQYF.